Presented here are 5 T cell receptor beta chains from one specimen sequenced in a study of CD8 T cells in Susac syndrome. When the RNA was reverse transcribed, random hexamers were used with an input of roughly 0.5 to 1 ug. TCRdb analysed the immunoSEQ multiplex PCR reads with MiXCR anew, one entry per CDR3 protein. Here the sample spans about 440,000 distinct CDR3 sequences, 75% to 90% being singletons. Sequenced material: CD8+ T cells from PBMCs. The origin of the receptors is a human donor with multiple sclerosis.

The chain links TRBV28 to TRBJ2-7; D tentatively fits TRBD1 or TRBD2 (5 bases each). Germline CDR1 reads MDHEN; CDR2 reads SYDVKM. V lost 3 bases and J 0 bases, leaving 9 bases between the germline ends. This CDR3 is 14 amino acids long. The CDR3 bases are TGTGCCAGCAGTTTCTGGGGGTCCTCCTACGAGCAGTACTTC. It encodes CASSFWGSSYEQYF.

The J gene is TRBJ2-2, the V gene TRBV4-1, with 13 bases fitting TRBD2. The trim removed 0 bases at V and 6 bases at J, leaving 13 bases unmatched. The CDR3 has 20 amino acids. From germline, CDR1 is MGHRA and CDR2 YSYEKL. CDR3 sequence reads: CASSQEPPTTSGGAPGELFF. The CDR3, as DNA: TGCGCCAGCAGCCAAGAACCCCCCACAACTAGCGGGGGGGCTCCCGGGGAGCTGTTTTTT.

V gene TRBV18 combines with J gene TRBJ1-4; D gene ambiguous. CDR1 is KGHSH, CDR2 LQKENI, per germline. Trimming took 4 bases from V and 7 from J, leaving 19 bases between them. CDR3 length: 16 residues. Here the CDR3 reads CASSLQPTSLGEKLFF. DNA of the CDR3: TGTGCCAGCTCACTACAGCCTACCTCGCTGGGTGAAAAACTGTTTTTT.

J is TRBJ2-3 and V is TRBV4-1; possible D gene TRBD2, 5 bases. This CDR3 has 18 amino acids. CDR1 and CDR2 (germline): MGHRA, YSYEKL. The ends were cut back, 1 base at V and 5 bases at J, with 22 bases in the middle. CDR3 DNA: TGCGCCAGCAGCCAAGGCGAGGACTCCTATTCCGGTGGAGATACGCAGTATTTT. It translates to CASSQGEDSYSGGDTQYF.

The chain is built from TRBV19 and TRBJ2-1, with D perhaps being TRBD1 or TRBD2 (6 bases each). CDR1 and CDR2 from the germline V gene are LNHDA and SQIVND (reference sequence). V was trimmed by 7 bases and J by 6 bases, leaving 13 bases between them. The CDR3 runs 13 residues. The CDR3 loop reads CASTRGPLNEQFF. The CDR3 DNA reads as TGTGCCAGTACCCGGGGGCCCCTCAATGAGCAGTTCTTC.